This entry features one T cell receptor (beta chain) sequence. V was clipped by 5 bases and J by 3 bases, with 23 bases between them. CDR3 length equals 18 residues. In germline, CDR1 is SGHRS, CDR2 YFSETQ. The sample belongs to a study of CD8+ T cells in alopecia areata. Across the study: Treatment comprised oral tofacitinib, 5 to 10 mg twice daily, in treated patients.

Following RNA extraction, reverse transcription yielded cDNA that acted as the sequencing template. Clones were sequenced by immunoSEQ multiplex PCR, and TCRdb holds only the in-frame ones, with some missing. The sample holds roughly 190,000 clones, 50% to 60% seen once. Documented treatment: oral pan-JAK inhibitor, 5-10 mg twice daily. The TCR comes from a human donor with alopecia areata. The chain employs TRBV5-1 and TRBJ2-2, with D tentatively TRBD2 (5 bases). Sequences were derived from CD4+ T cells sorted from blood, sampled at week 4, from a patient treated with tofacitinib. CDR3 protein: CASRGLGGQTTHTGELFF. The CDR3 DNA follows: TGCGCCAGCAGGGGATTGGGTGGTCAGACTACCCACACCGGGGAGCTGTTTTTT.